One and the same sample provided the 25 T cell receptor beta chains below, sequenced in a study of blood T cell repertoires in COVID-19. Produced via immunoSEQ multiplex PCR; TCRdb's table is partial and in-frame only. The sample contains some 45,000 clones, roughly nine tenths of which appear only once. Material for sequencing was peripheral blood. All receptors come from a human donor in a cohort sampled during active COVID-19.

V and J are TRBV28 and TRBJ1-5; 10 bases are shared with TRBD1. Germline trimming cut 7 bases from V and 7 bases from J; bases unmatched to any gene: 10. Germline values: CDR1 MDHEN, CDR2 SYDVKM. The CDR3 contains 15 residues. The CDR3 region is CASIGRQGARQPQHF. CDR3 nucleotides: TGTGCCAGCATCGGACGACAGGGGGCACGGCAGCCCCAGCATTTT.

CDR3 region: CASSRGEMNTEAFF. The CDR3, as DNA: TGTGCCAGCTCACGGGGGGAGATGAACACTGAAGCTTTCTTT. The V gene is TRBV18, the J gene TRBJ1-1; D might be TRBD1 (5 bases). Germline CDR1 is KGHSH and CDR2 is LQKENI. The CDR3 loop spans 14 amino acids. V was pared by 4 bases and J by 0 bases, with 9 bases between.

The rearrangement joins TRBV11-1 to TRBJ1-1; TRBD1 might be the D (5 bases). The V gene lost 0 bases and the J gene lost 11 bases, with 13 bases spanning the gap. The CDR3 runs to 13 residues. The V gene's germline CDR1 is SGHAT and CDR2 FQDESV (reference sequence). The CDR3: CASSLARDSSAFF. The CDR3 nucleotides are TGTGCCAGCAGCTTAGCCCGGGACTCTTCGGCTTTCTTT.

The J gene is TRBJ1-4, the V gene TRBV29-1; D possibly corresponds to TRBD1 (6 bases). Germline V lookup: CDR1 SQVTM, CDR2 ANQGSEA. The V and J ends lost 7 bases and 7 bases respectively, with 16 bases between them. The CDR3 has 13 amino acids. The CDR3 DNA sequence: TGCAGCGCCGAGGGGGGGAGTAGTGAAAAACTGTTTTTT. It codes for CSAEGGSSEKLFF.

The gene calls are TRBV4-2 and TRBJ2-7; 7 nucleotides align to TRBD1. The CDR3 has 14 residues. J gave up 3 bases and V 3 bases, and 5 bases lay outside the gene matches. Germline V gene sequence: CDR1 LGHNA, CDR2 YNFKEQ. The CDR3 DNA sequence: TGTGCCAGCAGCCAGGGGGACAGTCGCTACGAGCAGTACTTC. Translating gives CASSQGDSRYEQYF.

V gene TRBV30 combines with J gene TRBJ2-1; 12 bases are a match to TRBD2. The CDR3 extends over 15 amino acids. Germline assignment: CDR1 GTSNPN and CDR2 SVGIG (reference sequence). The V and J ends lost 2 bases and 10 bases, in that order; junction bases with no gene match: 9. The CDR3 region has the DNA TGTGCCTGGAGTTATACTAGCGGGGGGCCGAGAGAGCAGTTCTTC. Translation gives CAWSYTSGGPREQFF.

The V gene is TRBV4-2, the J gene TRBJ1-1; TRBD1 aligns across 8 bases. CDR1 and CDR2 from the germline V gene are LGHNA and YNFKEQ. With V trimmed by 0 bases and J by 2 bases, 5 bases remained unmatched. The CDR3 runs 16 residues. The CDR3 DNA sequence: TGTGCCAGCAGCCAAGACCCTGGACAGGGTAACACTGAAGCTTTCTTT. Its translation is CASSQDPGQGNTEAFF.

In nucleotides, the CDR3 is TGTGCCAGCAGTAGACCTTGGGACAGTTTCTACGAGCAGTACTTC. Translated: CASSRPWDSFYEQYF. The chain carries TRBV6-5 and TRBJ2-7; 7 bases fit TRBD1. With 5 bases clipped from V and 3 bases from J, the junction kept 10 bases outside the gene matches. Per germline, CDR1 MNHEY and CDR2 SVGAGI. The CDR3 sequence is 15 residues long.

The J gene is TRBJ2-1, the V gene TRBV4-2; perhaps TRBD2 as D (5 bases). V lost 4 bases and J lost 9, with 10 bases in between. The CDR3 consists of 12 residues. Per the germline V gene, CDR1 is LGHNA and CDR2 is YNFKEQ. The CDR3 reads CASSPDRGEQFF. The CDR3 DNA is TGTGCCAGCAGCCCAGATCGGGGTGAGCAGTTCTTC.

This chain uses TRBV5-4 with TRBJ2-1; 8 bases match TRBD2. The CDR3 has 15 residues. Germline CDR1 SGHNT, CDR2 YYREEE (reference sequence). The V segment lost 3 bases and the J segment 5 bases; nucleotides outside the gene matches: 7. The CDR3 region has the DNA TGTGCCAGCAGCTCGGCCCGCGGGGGGCACAATGAGCAGTTCTTC. This translates into CASSSARGGHNEQFF. The entire variable domain, with the rest obtained from reference TRBV5-4 and TRBJ2-1, is as follows: ETGVTQSPTHLIKTRGQQVTLRCSSQSGHNTVSWYQQALGQGPQFIFQYYREEENGRGNFPPRFSGLQFPNYSSELNVNALELDDSALYLCASSSARGGHNEQFFGPGTRLTVL.

The V call is TRBV7-2, the J call TRBJ1-1, with a tentative D call TRBD1 (6 bases). CDR3 size: 15 residues. Per germline, CDR1 SGHTA and CDR2 FQGNSA. V lost 1 base, J lost 0 bases, and 9 bases lay in between. CDR3 nucleotides: TGTGCCAGCAGCTTAGGGACAGCATTGAACACTGAAGCTTTCTTT. This gives the protein CASSLGTALNTEAFF.

This chain joins TRBV5-5 and TRBJ1-2; 11 bases are a match to TRBD1. V lost 4 bases, J lost 4 bases, and 3 bases stayed unmatched. Germline V CDR1 and CDR2: SGHKS, YYEKEE (reference sequence). This CDR3 region has 14 residues. The chain's CDR3 is CASSTGTGGYGYTF. The CDR3 coding sequence is TGTGCCAGCAGCACCGGGACAGGGGGCTATGGCTACACCTTC.

V usage is TRBV9 and J usage is TRBJ1-2; possibly TRBD1 for D (6 bases). CDR1 and CDR2 from the germline V gene are SGDLS and YYNGEE. V was clipped by 1 base and J by 7 bases, with 11 bases between them. This CDR3 region has 13 residues. The CDR3 loop reads CASSVRPGAGYTF. In DNA form, the CDR3 reads TGTGCCAGCAGCGTAAGGCCAGGGGCTGGCTACACCTTC.

The chain recombines TRBV19 with TRBJ1-6; D is undetermined. Germline lookup yields CDR1 LNHDA and CDR2 SQIVND (reference sequence). The length of the CDR3 is 13 residues. Trimming shortened V by 5 bases and J by 7 bases, and 9 bases separated the two germline ends. The CDR3 nucleotides read TGTGCCAGTAGTGGTCGAGAAAATTCACCCCTCCACTTT. Translated, it gives CASSGRENSPLHF.

This chain connects TRBV5-1 to TRBJ2-1; the D gene is possibly TRBD2 (5 bases). V was cut by 1 base and J by 7 bases, with 9 bases left in between. The germline gives CDR1 SGHRS, CDR2 YFSETQ. The CDR3 sequence is 13 residues long. CDR3 sequence reads: CASSLRGLNEQFF. CDR3 in DNA: TGCGCCAGCAGCTTGCGGGGATTGAATGAGCAGTTCTTC. The whole variable domain, remainder taken from reference TRBV5-1 and TRBJ2-1, is KAGVTQTPRYLIKTRGQQVTLSCSPISGHRSVSWYQQTPGQGLQFLFEYFSETQRNKGNFPGRFSGRQFSNSRSEMNVSTLELGDSALYLCASSLRGLNEQFFGPGTRLTVL.

This clone was counted a few times. This chain links TRBV9 with TRBJ2-5; 7 nucleotides agree with TRBD1. The CDR3 is 15 residues long. The V gene's germline CDR1 is SGDLS and CDR2 YYNGEE. The junction had 8 bases not matched to a gene; V was cut back by 4 bases and J by 2 bases. The DNA for the CDR3 is TGTGCCAGCAGCTCCACCCGGGGACAGCAAGAGACCCAGTACTTC. Protein: CASSSTRGQQETQYF.

This chain joins TRBV6-2 or TRBV6-3 and TRBJ1-2, with D unclear. Germline CDR1 is MNHEY and CDR2 is SVGEGT. V was clipped by 2 bases and J by 2 bases, with 6 bases between them. The CDR3 totals 13 residues. The CDR3 reads CASSYGGNYGYTF. DNA of the CDR3: TGTGCCAGCAGTTACGGCGGAAACTATGGCTACACCTTC.

V usage is TRBV6-6 and J usage is TRBJ2-3; D may be TRBD2 (5 bases). V shed 6 bases and J shed 0 bases, with 13 bases lying between them. Germline V CDR1 and CDR2: MNHNY, SVGAGI (reference sequence). The CDR3 has 15 residues. Here the CDR3 reads CASSSDWASTDTQYF. As DNA, the CDR3 is TGTGCCAGCAGCTCGGACTGGGCTAGCACAGATACGCAGTATTTT.

The chain is built from TRBV12-5 and TRBJ1-1, with D unresolved. V was clipped by 10 bases and J by 7 bases, with 16 bases between them. The CDR3 runs to 12 residues. The germline V gene has CDR1 LGHNT and CDR2 FRNRAP. The CDR3 region has the DNA TGTGCTACCGAGGCGGGCCTCGGTGAAGCTTTCTTT. As protein: CATEAGLGEAFF.

The chain joins TRBV5-4 to TRBJ2-1, with D tentatively TRBD2 (6 bases). V was pared by 0 bases and J by 8 bases, with 9 bases between. Germline assignment: CDR1 SGHNT and CDR2 YYREEE (reference sequence). The CDR3 sequence is 13 residues long. The chain's CDR3 is CASSLATGDEQFF. For the CDR3, the DNA is TGTGCCAGCAGCTTGGCCACGGGGGATGAGCAGTTCTTC. The variable domain in full, completed from reference TRBV5-4 and TRBJ2-1, reads ETGVTQSPTHLIKTRGQQVTLRCSSQSGHNTVSWYQQALGQGPQFIFQYYREEENGRGNFPPRFSGLQFPNYSSELNVNALELDDSALYLCASSLATGDEQFFGPGTRLTVL.

The J gene is TRBJ2-5, the V gene TRBV5-1; 7 bases agree with TRBD2. The J segment lost 0 bases and the V segment lost 0 bases, leaving 5 bases of the junction unmatched. Germline-derived CDR1 and CDR2 are SGHRS and YFSETQ. This CDR3 is 16 amino acids long. The CDR3 DNA follows: TGCGCCAGCAGCTTGGCGGCCGCGGGAGACCAAGAGACCCAGTACTTC. Translating it yields CASSLAAAGDQETQYF.

The chain couples TRBV5-1 to TRBJ2-7; D might be TRBD1 (5 bases). The CDR3 is 13 amino acids. Trimming removed 1 base from V and 2 bases from J, with 7 bases in between. Per the germline V gene, CDR1 is SGHRS and CDR2 is YFSETQ. CDR3 bases: TGCGCCAGCAGCTTGACAGGTCCCTACGAGCAGTACTTC. It encodes CASSLTGPYEQYF.

This clone was seen more than once but under ten times. The chain couples TRBV24-1 to TRBJ2-2; 7 nucleotides line up with TRBD1. J was trimmed by 4 bases and V by 4 bases; bases with no gene match: 8. This CDR3 is 16 amino acids long. CDR1 is KGHDR, CDR2 SFDVKD, per germline. Here the CDR3 DNA reads TGTGCCACCAGTGACCCGCGACAGGGACCCACCGGGGAGCTGTTTTTT. It codes for CATSDPRQGPTGELFF.

This clone was detected once. This chain joins TRBV7-9 and TRBJ2-5; D may be TRBD2 (6 bases). Germline V gene lookup returns CDR1 SEHNR and CDR2 FQNEAQ (reference sequence). There are 16 residues in the CDR3. With 5 bases removed from V and 3 bases from J, the gap between germline ends came to 19 bases. CDR3 loop: CASSPAFGTREETQYF. The CDR3 DNA reads TGTGCCAGCAGCCCTGCATTCGGGACTCGTGAAGAGACCCAGTACTTC.

This clone was detected once. This chain connects TRBV27 to TRBJ2-7, with 8 bases that match TRBD2. CDR1 is MNHEY and CDR2 is SMNVEV in the germline V gene (reference sequence). The junction had 11 bases not matched to a gene; V was cut back by 3 bases and J by 4 bases. The CDR3 is 16 amino acids. The CDR3 coding sequence is TGTGCCAGCAGTTTTGAGAGCGGGGGAGCAGTTTACGAGCAGTACTTC. It translates to CASSFESGGAVYEQYF.